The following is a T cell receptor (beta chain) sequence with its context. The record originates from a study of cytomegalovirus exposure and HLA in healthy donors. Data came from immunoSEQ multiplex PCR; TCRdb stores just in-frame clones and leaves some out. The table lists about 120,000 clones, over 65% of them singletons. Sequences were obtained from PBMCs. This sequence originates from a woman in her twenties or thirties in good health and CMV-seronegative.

In nucleotides, the CDR3 is TGCGCCAGCAGCCAAGATCTCCAGCGGGTGGGTTCCGGTGAGCAGTTCTTC. Amino acid sequence: CASSQDLQRVGSGEQFF. This sequence joins TRBV4-3 and TRBJ2-1, with a possible D match to TRBD2 (6 bases). Germline CDR1 is LGHNA and CDR2 is YSLEER. Trimming pared 0 bases from V and 9 bases from J, leaving 21 bases between. There are 17 residues in the CDR3.